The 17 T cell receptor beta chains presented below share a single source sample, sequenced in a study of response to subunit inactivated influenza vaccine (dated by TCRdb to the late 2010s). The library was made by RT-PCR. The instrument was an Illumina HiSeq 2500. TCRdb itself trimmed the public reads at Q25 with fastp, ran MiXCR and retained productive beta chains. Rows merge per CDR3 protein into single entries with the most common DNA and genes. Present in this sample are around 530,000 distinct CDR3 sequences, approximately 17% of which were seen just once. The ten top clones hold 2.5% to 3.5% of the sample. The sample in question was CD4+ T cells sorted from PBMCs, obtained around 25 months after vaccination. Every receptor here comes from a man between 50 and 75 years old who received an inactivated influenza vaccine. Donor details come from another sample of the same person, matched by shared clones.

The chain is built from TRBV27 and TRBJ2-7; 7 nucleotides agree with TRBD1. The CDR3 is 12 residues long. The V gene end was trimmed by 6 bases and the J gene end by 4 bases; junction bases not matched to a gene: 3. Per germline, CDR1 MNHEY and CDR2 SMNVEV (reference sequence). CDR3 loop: CASSHRGYEQYF. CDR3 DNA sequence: TGTGCCAGCAGCCACAGGGGATACGAGCAGTACTTC.

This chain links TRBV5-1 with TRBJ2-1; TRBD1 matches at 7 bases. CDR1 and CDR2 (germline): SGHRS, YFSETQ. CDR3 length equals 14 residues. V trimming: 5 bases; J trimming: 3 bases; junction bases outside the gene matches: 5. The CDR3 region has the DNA TGCGCCAGCAGATCGGGACAGAGCTACAATGAGCAGTTCTTC. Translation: CASRSGQSYNEQFF.

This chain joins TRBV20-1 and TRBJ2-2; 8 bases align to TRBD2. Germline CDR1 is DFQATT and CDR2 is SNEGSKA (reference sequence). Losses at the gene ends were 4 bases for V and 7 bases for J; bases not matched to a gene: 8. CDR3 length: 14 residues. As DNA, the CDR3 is TGCAGTGCTAAGAAGGCGGGGGGCATCGGGGAGCTGTTTTTT. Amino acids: CSAKKAGGIGELFF.

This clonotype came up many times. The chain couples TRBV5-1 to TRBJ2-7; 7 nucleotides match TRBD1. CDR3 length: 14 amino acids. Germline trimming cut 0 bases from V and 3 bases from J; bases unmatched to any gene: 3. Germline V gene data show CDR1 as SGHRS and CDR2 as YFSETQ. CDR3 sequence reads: CASSLETGFYEQYF. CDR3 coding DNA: TGCGCCAGCAGCTTGGAGACAGGGTTCTACGAGCAGTACTTC.

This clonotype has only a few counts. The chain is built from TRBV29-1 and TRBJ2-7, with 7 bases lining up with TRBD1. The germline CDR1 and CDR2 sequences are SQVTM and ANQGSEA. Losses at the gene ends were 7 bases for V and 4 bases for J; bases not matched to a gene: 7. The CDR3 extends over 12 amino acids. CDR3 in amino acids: CSARDSQYEQYF. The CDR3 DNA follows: TGCAGCGCCCGGGACAGTCAATACGAGCAGTACTTC.

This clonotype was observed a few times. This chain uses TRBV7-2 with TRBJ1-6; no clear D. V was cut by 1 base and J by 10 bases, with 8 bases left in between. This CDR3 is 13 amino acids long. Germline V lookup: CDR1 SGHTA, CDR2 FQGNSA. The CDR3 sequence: CASSLGQVSPLHF. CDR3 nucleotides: TGTGCCAGCAGCTTAGGACAAGTCTCACCCCTCCACTTT.

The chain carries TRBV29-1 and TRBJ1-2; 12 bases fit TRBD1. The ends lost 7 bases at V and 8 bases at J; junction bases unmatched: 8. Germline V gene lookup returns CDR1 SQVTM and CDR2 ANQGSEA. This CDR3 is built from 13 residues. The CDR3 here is CSATGQGALGYTF. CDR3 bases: TGCAGCGCCACGGGACAGGGGGCGCTGGGCTACACCTTC.

Written as DNA, the CDR3 is TGTGCCAGCTCCCTCGGACTAGCGGGACCCGAGCAGTACTTC. Translating it yields CASSLGLAGPEQYF. The chain carries TRBV12-3 or TRBV12-4 and TRBJ2-7; TRBD2 agrees at 12 bases. The V gene end was trimmed by 8 bases and the J gene end by 6 bases; junction bases not matched to a gene: 8. The CDR3 extends over 14 amino acids.

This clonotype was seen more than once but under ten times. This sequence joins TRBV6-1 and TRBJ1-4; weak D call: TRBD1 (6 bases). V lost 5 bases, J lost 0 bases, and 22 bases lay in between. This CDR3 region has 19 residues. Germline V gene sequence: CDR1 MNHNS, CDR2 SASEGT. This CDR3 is CASSSRGRGPVATNEKLFF. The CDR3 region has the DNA TGTGCCAGCAGTAGCCGCGGCAGGGGCCCAGTTGCAACTAATGAAAAACTGTTTTTT.

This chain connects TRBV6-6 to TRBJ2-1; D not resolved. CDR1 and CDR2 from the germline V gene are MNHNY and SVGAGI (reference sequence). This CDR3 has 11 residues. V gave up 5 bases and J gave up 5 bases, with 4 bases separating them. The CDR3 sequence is CASSHNNEQFF. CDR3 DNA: TGTGCCAGCAGTCATAACAATGAGCAGTTCTTC.

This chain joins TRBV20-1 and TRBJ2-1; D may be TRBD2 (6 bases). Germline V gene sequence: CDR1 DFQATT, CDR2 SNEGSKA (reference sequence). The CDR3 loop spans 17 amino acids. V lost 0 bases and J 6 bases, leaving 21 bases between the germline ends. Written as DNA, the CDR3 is TGCAGTGCTAGAGAAGCACTCAGCGGGTTAGGAAGCAATGAGCAGTTCTTC. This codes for CSAREALSGLGSNEQFF.

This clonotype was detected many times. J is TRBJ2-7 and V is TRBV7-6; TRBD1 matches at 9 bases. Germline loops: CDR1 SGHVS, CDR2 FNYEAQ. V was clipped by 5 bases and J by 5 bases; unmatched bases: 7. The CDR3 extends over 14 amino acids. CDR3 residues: CASSPTDRGHEQYF. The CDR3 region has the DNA TGTGCCAGCAGCCCTACGGACAGGGGACACGAGCAGTACTTC.

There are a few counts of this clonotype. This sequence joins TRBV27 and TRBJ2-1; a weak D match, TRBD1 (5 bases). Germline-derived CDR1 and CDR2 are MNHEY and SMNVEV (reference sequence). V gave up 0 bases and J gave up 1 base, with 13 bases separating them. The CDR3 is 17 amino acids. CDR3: CASSLSMSGLSYNEQFF. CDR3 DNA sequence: TGTGCCAGCAGTTTATCGATGTCAGGGTTATCCTACAATGAGCAGTTCTTC.

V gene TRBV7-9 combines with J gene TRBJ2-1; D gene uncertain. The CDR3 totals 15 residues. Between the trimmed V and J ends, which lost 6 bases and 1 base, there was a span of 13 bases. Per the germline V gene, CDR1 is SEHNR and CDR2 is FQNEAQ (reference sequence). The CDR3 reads CASRAEGSSYNEQFF. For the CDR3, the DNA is TGTGCCAGCAGGGCTGAAGGGTCGTCCTACAATGAGCAGTTCTTC.

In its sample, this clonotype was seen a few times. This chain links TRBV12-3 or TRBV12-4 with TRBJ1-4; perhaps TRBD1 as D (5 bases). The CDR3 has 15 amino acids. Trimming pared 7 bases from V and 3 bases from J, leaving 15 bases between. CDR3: CASTADGGANEKLFF. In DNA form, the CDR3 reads TGTGCCAGCACCGCGGATGGGGGTGCTAATGAAAAACTGTTTTTT.

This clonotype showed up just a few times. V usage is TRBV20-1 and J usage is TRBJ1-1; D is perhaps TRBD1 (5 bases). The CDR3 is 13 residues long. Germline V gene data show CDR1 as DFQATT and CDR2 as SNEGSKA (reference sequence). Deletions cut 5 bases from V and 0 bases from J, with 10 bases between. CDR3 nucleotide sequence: TGCAGTGCTCTACAGGACCTGAACACTGAAGCTTTCTTT. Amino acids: CSALQDLNTEAFF.

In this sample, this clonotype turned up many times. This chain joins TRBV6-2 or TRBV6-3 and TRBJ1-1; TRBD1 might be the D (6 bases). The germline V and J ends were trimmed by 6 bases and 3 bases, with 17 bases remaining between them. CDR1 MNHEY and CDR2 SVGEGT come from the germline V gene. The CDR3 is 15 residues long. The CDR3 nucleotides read TGTGCCAGCAGAAACCTACAGGGCCGATACACTGAAGCTTTCTTT. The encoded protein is CASRNLQGRYTEAFF.